Each of the 26 T cell receptor beta chains below was sequenced from the same sample in a study of blood T cell repertoires in COVID-19. TCRdb's copy holds only in-frame clones and misses some; the assay was immunoSEQ multiplex PCR. The table shows about 40,000 clones, with about 90% occurring only once. Material for sequencing was peripheral blood. The source is a woman in her 70s with acute or convalescent COVID-19.

The chain employs TRBV3-1 (or the pseudogene TRBV3-2) and TRBJ1-5; D is undetermined. The germline V gene encodes CDR1 LGHDT and CDR2 YNNKEL (reference sequence). V was clipped by 0 bases and J by 0 bases, with 6 bases between them. The CDR3 totals 15 residues. The CDR3 sequence: CASSQDVGSNQPQHF. The CDR3 DNA sequence: TGTGCCAGCAGCCAAGACGTCGGTAGCAATCAGCCCCAGCATTTT.

The genes are TRBV7-2 and TRBJ2-1; TRBD2 aligns across 10 bases. Germline values: CDR1 SGHTA, CDR2 FQGNSA. V was clipped by 0 bases and J by 15 bases; unmatched bases: 11. The CDR3 extends over 15 amino acids. Written as DNA, the CDR3 is TGTGCCAGCAGCTTAGCCCTCGGACAAGCGGGAGGGTGGTTCTTC. This encodes CASSLALGQAGGWFF.

The CDR3 spells CASSEGGIGEQFF. CDR3 nucleotides: TGCGCCAGCAGTGAGGGAGGGATCGGTGAGCAGTTCTTC. This chain uses TRBV10-1 with TRBJ2-1; maybe TRBD2 (6 bases). The CDR3 is 13 residues long. V lost 2 bases and J lost 9, with 11 bases in between. Germline lookup yields CDR1 WNHNN and CDR2 SYGVQD (reference sequence).

CDR3 protein: CASSLGTGDRGYTF. In DNA form, the CDR3 reads TGTGCCAGCAGCCTGGGGACAGGGGATCGGGGCTACACCTTC. The genes are TRBV3-1 (or the pseudogene TRBV3-2) and TRBJ1-2; 10 positions match TRBD1. The length of the CDR3 is 14 residues. CDR1 LGHDT and CDR2 YNNKEL come from the germline V gene (reference sequence). Trimming removed 4 bases from V and 8 bases from J; junction bases left unmatched: 7.

J is TRBJ1-3 and V is TRBV9; D perhaps matches TRBD1 (5 bases). The germline V gene encodes CDR1 SGDLS and CDR2 YYNGEE. Trimming took off 0 bases at V and 2 bases at J, with 9 bases between the two ends. This CDR3 is 15 amino acids long. The CDR3 DNA reads TGTGCCAGCAGCGTAGGGGGGGTAGCTGGAAACACCATATATTTT. Translation: CASSVGGVAGNTIYF.

The chain employs TRBV5-6 and TRBJ1-6; 7 positions match TRBD1. CDR1 is SGHDT, CDR2 YYEEEE, per germline. J gave up 9 bases and V 3 bases, and 0 bases lay outside the gene matches. The CDR3 sequence is 12 residues long. The CDR3 region has the DNA TGTGCCAGCAGCTACAGGGGTTCACCCCTCCACTTT. Protein product: CASSYRGSPLHF.

This clone was observed a few times. CDR3 in amino acids: CASSFTPGEKLFF. The CDR3 region has the DNA TGTGCCAGCAGCTTTACGCCGGGGGAAAAACTGTTTTTT. The rearrangement uses TRBV7-9 and TRBJ1-4; no clear D. The germline V and J ends were trimmed by 3 bases and 8 bases, with 10 bases remaining between them. This CDR3 has 13 residues. The germline V gene has CDR1 SEHNR and CDR2 FQNEAQ (reference sequence).

This clone appeared a few times. The CDR3 region is CATGDYRGELFF. DNA of the CDR3: TGTGCCACCGGGGATTACAGGGGGGAGCTGTTTTTT. The chain joins TRBV24-1 to TRBJ2-2, with D perhaps TRBD1 (5 bases). This CDR3 comprises 12 residues. Germline CDR1 is KGHDR and CDR2 is SFDVKD. The V and J ends lost 9 bases and 8 bases respectively, with 12 bases between them.

The chain employs TRBV6-5 and TRBJ2-1, with 8 bases identical to TRBD2. Trimming at V came to 2 bases and at J to 5 bases, leaving 5 bases not matched to a gene. This CDR3 spans 15 amino acids. CDR1 is MNHEY, CDR2 SVGAGI, per germline. CDR3 nucleotides: TGTGCCAGCAGTTACAGCGGGAGTCCTGACAATGAGCAGTTCTTC. Translation gives CASSYSGSPDNEQFF.

J is TRBJ2-5 and V is TRBV19; no definite D call. From germline, CDR1 is LNHDA and CDR2 SQIVND (reference sequence). The V gene lost 5 bases and the J gene lost 5 bases, with 12 bases spanning the gap. The CDR3 loop spans 13 amino acids. The CDR3 sequence: CASSWLAGETQYF. Here the CDR3 DNA reads TGTGCCAGTAGTTGGTTAGCTGGGGAGACCCAGTACTTC.

The chain is built from TRBV7-2 and TRBJ1-4; no firm D call. CDR1 SGHTA and CDR2 FQGNSA come from the germline V gene. The CDR3 is 13 residues long. With 5 bases removed from V and 10 bases from J, the gap between germline ends came to 14 bases. The CDR3 spells CASSPQEEGKLFF. CDR3 nucleotide sequence: TGTGCCAGCAGCCCCCAGGAGGAAGGAAAACTGTTTTTT.

This chain connects TRBV9 to TRBJ2-1; 12 bases agree with TRBD2. The germline V gene has CDR1 SGDLS and CDR2 YYNGEE. With 0 bases clipped from V and 8 bases from J, the junction kept 15 bases outside the gene matches. This CDR3 has 19 amino acids. CDR3 sequence (DNA): TGTGCCAGCAGCGTAGAAGTCGGAACTGGACTAGCGGGACTCCATGAGCAGTTCTTC. Its translation is CASSVEVGTGLAGLHEQFF.

This clone was counted between two and nine times. The rearrangement joins TRBV7-8 to TRBJ1-3; no firm D call. The germline gives CDR1 SGHVS, CDR2 FQNEAQ. V lost 5 bases and J lost 0, with 11 bases in between. The CDR3 covers 15 residues. The CDR3 DNA is TGTGCCAGCAGCCTTGGAGCGGTCTCTGGAAACACCATATATTTT. Protein product: CASSLGAVSGNTIYF.

This chain connects TRBV5-5 to TRBJ2-1, with D possibly matching TRBD2 (6 bases). The length of the CDR3 is 16 residues. CDR1 and CDR2 (germline): SGHKS, YYEKEE (reference sequence). The V end was cut by 0 bases, the J end by 3 bases, with 13 bases between. The CDR3 protein is CASSLAGGVGYNEQFF. CDR3 bases: TGTGCCAGCAGCTTGGCCGGGGGAGTTGGCTACAATGAGCAGTTCTTC.

This chain's CDR3 is CASSYRTTGVPDGYTF. The DNA for the CDR3 is TGTGCCAGCAGTTACCGAACAACAGGGGTCCCGGATGGCTACACCTTC. V and J are TRBV6-5 and TRBJ1-2; 7 bases are a match to TRBD1. The J segment lost 6 bases and the V segment lost 2 bases, leaving 12 bases of the junction unmatched. Germline V gene lookup returns CDR1 MNHEY and CDR2 SVGAGI. This CDR3 region has 16 residues.

The chain combines TRBV9 with TRBJ1-6; D gene unclear. The CDR3 loop spans 13 amino acids. The ends were cut back, 2 bases at V and 5 bases at J, with 5 bases in the middle. Germline CDR1 and CDR2: SGDLS and YYNGEE. The CDR3 DNA follows: TGTGCCAGCAGCGTTACAGATAATTCACCCCTCCACTTT. This codes for CASSVTDNSPLHF. Full variable domain (outside the CDR3, taken from reference TRBV9 and TRBJ1-6): DSGVTQTPKHLITATGQRVTLRCSPRSGDLSVYWYQQSLDQGLQFLIQYYNGEERAKGNILERFSAQQFPDLHSELNLSSLELGDSALYFCASSVTDNSPLHFGNGTRLTVT.

The V call is TRBV3-1 (or the pseudogene TRBV3-2), the J call TRBJ1-3, with D tentatively TRBD1 (6 bases). The germline V and J ends were trimmed by 2 bases and 1 base, with 9 bases remaining between them. CDR1 and CDR2 (germline): LGHDT, YNNKEL (reference sequence). The CDR3 contains 15 residues. The CDR3 DNA reads TGTGCCAGCAGCCAACAAACAGGGTCTGGAAACACCATATATTTT. It codes for CASSQQTGSGNTIYF.

CDR3 region: CASSYRTSGGNTGELFF. Here the CDR3 DNA reads TGTGCCAGCAGTTACCGGACTAGCGGGGGGAACACCGGGGAGCTGTTTTTT. This chain joins TRBV27 and TRBJ2-2; the match to TRBD2 covers 13 bases. The germline V gene has CDR1 MNHEY and CDR2 SMNVEV (reference sequence). V gave up 4 bases and J gave up 1 base; unmatched junction bases: 3. The CDR3 length is 17 residues.

V usage is TRBV9 and J usage is TRBJ2-3; a possible D gene is TRBD1 (5 bases). Germline V CDR1 and CDR2: SGDLS, YYNGEE. This CDR3 contains 16 residues. V was trimmed by 0 bases and J by 3 bases, leaving 14 bases between them. In nucleotides, the CDR3 is TGTGCCAGCAGCGTAGCTATAGAAGGGGTGACAGATACGCAGTATTTT. Translating it yields CASSVAIEGVTDTQYF.

The chain couples TRBV9 to TRBJ1-5, with D tentatively TRBD1 (5 bases). This CDR3 region has 15 residues. CDR1 and CDR2 (germline): SGDLS, YYNGEE. V dropped 0 bases and J dropped 0 bases, with 7 bases sitting between them. The CDR3 spells CASSVEGDSNQPQHF. CDR3 in DNA: TGTGCCAGCAGCGTAGAAGGGGATAGCAATCAGCCCCAGCATTTT.

The V and J genes are TRBV7-9 and TRBJ2-3, with D unclear. This CDR3 spans 14 amino acids. Per the germline V gene, CDR1 is SEHNR and CDR2 is FQNEAQ (reference sequence). The germline V and J ends were trimmed by 2 bases and 0 bases, with 6 bases remaining between them. CDR3 amino acids: CASSLTSSTDTQYF. The CDR3 DNA is TGTGCCAGCAGCTTAACCAGTAGCACAGATACGCAGTATTTT. The whole variable domain, filled in from reference TRBV7-9 and TRBJ2-3, reads DTGVSQNPRHKITKRGQNVTFRCDPISEHNRLYWYRQTLGQGPEFLTYFQNEAQLEKSRLLSDRFSAERPKGSFSTLEIQRTEQGDSAMYLCASSLTSSTDTQYFGPGTRLTVL.

The J gene is TRBJ2-3, the V gene TRBV2; 7 positions agree with TRBD1. The germline gives CDR1 SNHLY, CDR2 FYNNEI. The ends lost 8 bases at V and 0 bases at J; junction bases unmatched: 5. The CDR3 contains 14 residues. The CDR3 loop is CASQGQTSTDTQYF. The CDR3 nucleotides are TGTGCCAGCCAGGGACAGACTAGCACAGATACGCAGTATTTT.

This chain joins TRBV5-6 and TRBJ2-7; 7 bases are shared with TRBD1. This CDR3 has 16 residues. With V trimmed by 1 base and J by 4 bases, 11 bases remained unmatched. CDR1 is SGHDT and CDR2 is YYEEEE in the germline V gene. DNA for the CDR3: TGTGCCAGCAGCTTGCCTCTGTGTGACAGGGCTTACGAGCAGTACGTC. This codes for CASSLPLCDRAYEQYV.

The CDR3 loop reads CAISEPDRGNEQFF. DNA of the CDR3: TGTGCCATCAGTGAGCCGGACAGGGGCAATGAGCAGTTCTTC. This chain links TRBV10-3 with TRBJ2-1; 9 bases align to TRBD1. After removal of 2 bases from V and 6 bases from J, the junction contained 2 bases not matched to a gene. CDR1 ENHRY and CDR2 SYGVKD come from the germline V gene. The CDR3 totals 14 residues.

The J gene is TRBJ1-2, the V gene TRBV19, with 9 bases fitting TRBD1. Germline lookup yields CDR1 LNHDA and CDR2 SQIVND (reference sequence). V lost 9 bases to trimming and J lost 5 bases; unmatched junction nucleotides: 13. This CDR3 has 15 residues. The CDR3 DNA sequence: TGTGCCAGCCGTTTTTATGGGACAGGGAGATATGGCTACACCTTC. Encoded protein: CASRFYGTGRYGYTF.

The chain joins TRBV18 to TRBJ1-6, with 7 bases matching TRBD1. Germline V gene lookup returns CDR1 KGHSH and CDR2 LQKENI. V gave up 2 bases and J gave up 8 bases; unmatched junction bases: 0. This CDR3 region has 13 residues. CDR3 sequence reads: CASSPDRDSPLHF. The CDR3 region has the DNA TGTGCCAGCTCACCAGACAGGGATTCACCCCTCCACTTT.